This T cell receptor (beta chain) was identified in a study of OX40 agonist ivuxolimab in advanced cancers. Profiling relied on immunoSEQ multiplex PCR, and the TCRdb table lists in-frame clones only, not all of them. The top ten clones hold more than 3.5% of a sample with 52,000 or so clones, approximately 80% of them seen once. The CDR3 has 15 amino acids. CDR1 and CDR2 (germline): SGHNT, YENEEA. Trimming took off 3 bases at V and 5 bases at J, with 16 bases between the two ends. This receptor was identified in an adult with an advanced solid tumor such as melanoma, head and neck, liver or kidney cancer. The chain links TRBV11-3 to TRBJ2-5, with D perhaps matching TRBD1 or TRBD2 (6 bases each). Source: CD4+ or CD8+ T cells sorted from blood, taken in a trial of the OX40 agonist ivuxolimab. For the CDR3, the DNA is TGTGCCAGCAGCTTGGAGGGGGGAATTGGGGAGACCCAGTACTTC. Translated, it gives CASSLEGGIGETQYF.